The text below deals with one TCR beta chain. In germline, CDR1 is LGHNA, CDR2 YSLEER. The CDR3 runs 15 residues. Trimming cost V 3 bases and J 4 bases, with 13 bases left between them. The repertoire was sequenced with immunoSEQ multiplex PCR; TCRdb's copy has only in-frame clones and lacks some. This table holds over 85,000 clones, 90% found once. The data originate from a study of T cell changes during pregnancy in multiple sclerosis. The receptor was isolated from a female donor in good health, enrolled as a control in a pregnancy study. The sequencing used peripheral blood, collected in the second trimester of pregnancy. The chain links TRBV4-3 to TRBJ2-1; D not certain. The CDR3, as DNA: TGCGCCAGCAGCCAGCGGCCAGATTCGTACAATGAGCAGTTCTTC. Translation gives CASSQRPDSYNEQFF.